What follows describes a single T cell receptor (beta chain). Its antigen is as yet unknown. The sample comes from a study of blood T cells in healthy people across ages. Notes on the study in general: Per-million-T-cell TCR beta diversity fell roughly linearly with age. There were more naive CD4+ cells and higher diversity in long-lived donors than in aged donors. PBMCs left unsorted prevented a conclusive naive versus antigen-experienced comparison.

CDR1 and CDR2 from the germline V gene are MNHEY and SVGAGI. The CDR3 contains 14 residues. Trimming left V 6 bases short and J 1 base short, with 12 bases between. PCR was performed a second time for about 7 to 11 cycles using a sample-barcoded 5' primer and a J-beta primer mix. A tag from a template-switch adaptor with 12 random nucleotides marked each cDNA molecule. TCRdb reprocessed the 5' RACE reads with MiXCR, giving one entry per CDR3 protein. Of about 760,000 distinct CDR3 sequences in the sample, around three fifths were seen once. The V and J genes are TRBV6-5 and TRBJ2-5; maybe TRBD1 (5 bases). Material: blood. The clonotype was recovered from a man aged 40-49 years in good health. This CDR3 is CASRDTLVQETQYF. In nucleotides, the CDR3 is TGTGCCAGCAGGGACACCCTCGTCCAAGAGACCCAGTACTTC.